Each of the 14 T cell receptor beta chains below was sequenced from the same sample in a study of T cells in Graves' hyperthyroidism and ophthalmopathy. RNA transcripts yielded amplified TCR beta CDR3 regions. The TCR CDR3 was amplified in a first-round RT-PCR using the HTBI primer set. One entry per CDR3 protein results from TCRdb running MiXCR on the multiplex PCR reads. The sample has about 180,000 distinct CDR3 sequences, about 18% seen once. The sequencing sample was made of blood. These receptors were taken from a woman aged 50 to 60 with Graves' hyperthyroidism.

The V gene is TRBV7-6, the J gene TRBJ2-1, with D perhaps TRBD1 (6 bases). V was pared by 2 bases and J by 6 bases, with 14 bases between. Germline CDR1 is SGHVS and CDR2 is FNYEAQ. CDR3 length: 15 residues. The CDR3 DNA is TGTGCCAGCAGCTTATACGTGGGGGCAACCAATGAGCAGTTCTTC. This gives the protein CASSLYVGATNEQFF.

There are many counts of this clonotype. The genes are TRBV7-6 and TRBJ2-6; 11 nucleotides align to TRBD1. V shed 1 base and J 1 base; nucleotides not matched to a gene: 6. CDR3 length: 19 amino acids. Germline V gene lookup returns CDR1 SGHVS and CDR2 FNYEAQ. CDR3 loop: CASSLDGTGGFSGANVLTF. The CDR3 nucleotides are TGTGCCAGCAGCTTAGACGGGACAGGGGGTTTTTCTGGGGCCAACGTCCTGACTTTC.

Ten or more counts support this clonotype. J is TRBJ2-3 and V is TRBV28; 11 bases align to TRBD2. CDR3 size: 15 residues. Germline V lookup: CDR1 MDHEN, CDR2 SYDVKM. J lost 4 bases, V lost 2 bases, and 2 bases had no gene match. In nucleotides, the CDR3 is TGTGCCAGCAGTTTACTAGCGGGGGGCTCAGATACGCAGTATTTT. This encodes CASSLLAGGSDTQYF.

This clonotype came up many times. This chain links TRBV27 with TRBJ2-7, with 10 nucleotides matching TRBD1. Germline V gives CDR1 MNHEY, CDR2 SMNVEV (reference sequence). With V trimmed by 6 bases and J by 5 bases, 10 bases remained unmatched. The CDR3 covers 15 residues. CDR3 region: CASSAGTGASNEQYF. The DNA for the CDR3 is TGTGCCAGCAGCGCCGGGACAGGGGCTTCCAACGAGCAGTACTTC.

Many counts were recorded for this clonotype. The DNA of the CDR3 is TGTGCCAGCAGCCCGCCCGGATCAGGGGTGAACACTGAAGCTTTCTTT. This codes for CASSPPGSGVNTEAFF. V and J are TRBV7-9 and TRBJ1-1; D possibly corresponds to TRBD1 (6 bases). V dropped 5 bases and J dropped 0 bases, with 16 bases sitting between them. Germline loops: CDR1 SEHNR, CDR2 FQNEAQ (reference sequence). This CDR3 is 16 amino acids long.

The table lists this clonotype with many counts. This sequence joins TRBV6-1 and TRBJ2-3; TRBD1 matches 10 bases. CDR1 MNHNS and CDR2 SASEGT come from the germline V gene. J lost 3 bases, V lost 5 bases, and 5 bases had no gene match. The CDR3 loop spans 15 amino acids. Written as DNA, the CDR3 is TGTGCCAGCAGTACAGGACAGGGGGAGACAGATACGCAGTATTTT. This gives the protein CASSTGQGETDTQYF.

The CDR3 spells CASSFGAGGGQPQHF. CDR3 bases: TGTGCCAGCAGCTTCGGGGCAGGGGGTGGCCAGCCCCAGCATTTT. The chain has TRBV7-9 and TRBJ1-5, with TRBD1 matching 7 bases. The CDR3 covers 15 residues. The junction had 9 bases not matched to a gene; V was cut back by 3 bases and J by 7 bases. The germline V gene encodes CDR1 SEHNR and CDR2 FQNEAQ (reference sequence).

This clonotype showed up just a few times. A much larger clone differs from this one at a single base, so this may be a read error. Lacking the conserved final phenylalanine or tryptophan, this CDR3 likely reflects a read error. The chain uses TRBV28 and TRBJ1-1; no firm D call. Trimming removed 7 bases from V and 5 bases from J, with 8 bases in between. Germline-derived CDR1 and CDR2 are MDHEN and SYDVKM. The length of the CDR3 is 11 residues. CDR3 sequence reads: CASNFRTEAFL. CDR3 coding DNA: TGTGCCAGCAATTTTAGAACTGAAGCTTTCCTT.

This clonotype came up many times. A much more abundant neighbour one base away suggests this may be a read error. The V gene is TRBV28, the J gene TRBJ2-1; TRBD1 matches 11 bases. V lost 6 bases to trimming and J lost 10 bases; unmatched junction nucleotides: 11. This CDR3 has 15 residues. CDR1 and CDR2 from the germline V gene are MDHEN and SYDVKM. CDR3 loop: CASSVAGQGAYEQFF. The CDR3 bases are TGTGCCAGCAGCGTGGCCGGACAGGGGGCATACGAGCAGTTCTTC.

V is TRBV19 and J is TRBJ2-2; 11 bases fit TRBD2. Germline CDR1 LNHDA, CDR2 SQIVND (reference sequence). J lost 0 bases, V lost 7 bases, and 4 bases had no gene match. There are 16 residues in the CDR3. The CDR3 spells CASKETSGTNTGELFF. The CDR3 DNA reads TGTGCCAGTAAGGAGACTAGCGGGACGAACACCGGGGAGCTGTTTTTT.

At least ten counts were recorded for this clonotype. The V call is TRBV11-2, the J call TRBJ1-1; TRBD1 matches at 7 bases. CDR1 is SGHAT and CDR2 is FQNNGV in the germline V gene. CDR3 size: 15 residues. V dropped 3 bases and J dropped 0; count of bases not matched to a gene: 4. The CDR3 reads CASSFEGGVNTEAFF. The CDR3 DNA reads as TGTGCCAGCAGCTTCGAAGGGGGCGTGAACACTGAAGCTTTCTTT.

A word on this clonotype: This may arise from a read error, as a much more abundant clone is one base away. The chain is built from TRBV7-9 and TRBJ1-2; D remains ambiguous. The V gene's germline CDR1 is SEHNR and CDR2 FQNEAQ (reference sequence). The CDR3 extends over 13 amino acids. In DNA form, the CDR3 reads TGTGCCAGCAGCTACCCCGGGTCCTATGGCCACACCTTC. Protein: CASSYPGSYGHTF.

This clonotype showed up many times. V is TRBV27 and J is TRBJ2-3, with D perhaps assigned TRBD1 or TRBD2 (5 bases each). The CDR3 has 14 amino acids. Germline lookup yields CDR1 MNHEY and CDR2 SMNVEV (reference sequence). V lost 4 bases to trimming and J lost 3 bases, with 11 bases between them. In nucleotides, the CDR3 is TGTGCCAGCAGTTACGGGACGATGACAGATACGCAGTATTTT. Protein: CASSYGTMTDTQYF.

This clonotype was detected ten times or more. At one boundary the junction diverges from the germline segment, which might be a read error. The chain combines TRBV5-1 with TRBJ1-5; a possible D gene is TRBD1 (6 bases). This CDR3 has 13 residues. The germline V gene has CDR1 SGHRS and CDR2 YFSETQ. The CDR3 here is CASSLAGGQPQHF. The CDR3 region has the DNA TGTGCCAGCAGTCTAGCGGGGGGCCAGCCCCAGCATTTT.